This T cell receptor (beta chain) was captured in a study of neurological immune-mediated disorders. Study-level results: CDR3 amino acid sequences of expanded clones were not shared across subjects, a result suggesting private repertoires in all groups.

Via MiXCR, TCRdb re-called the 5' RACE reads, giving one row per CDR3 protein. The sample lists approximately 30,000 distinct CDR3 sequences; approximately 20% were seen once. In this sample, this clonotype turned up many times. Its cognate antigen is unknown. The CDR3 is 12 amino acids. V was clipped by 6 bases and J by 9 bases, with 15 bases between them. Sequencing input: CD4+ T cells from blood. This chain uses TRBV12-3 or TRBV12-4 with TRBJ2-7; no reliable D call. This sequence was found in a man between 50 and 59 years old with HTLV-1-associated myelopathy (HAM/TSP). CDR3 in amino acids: CASSVWPTGQYF. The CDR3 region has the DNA TGTGCCAGCAGCGTGTGGCCTACGGGGCAGTACTTC.